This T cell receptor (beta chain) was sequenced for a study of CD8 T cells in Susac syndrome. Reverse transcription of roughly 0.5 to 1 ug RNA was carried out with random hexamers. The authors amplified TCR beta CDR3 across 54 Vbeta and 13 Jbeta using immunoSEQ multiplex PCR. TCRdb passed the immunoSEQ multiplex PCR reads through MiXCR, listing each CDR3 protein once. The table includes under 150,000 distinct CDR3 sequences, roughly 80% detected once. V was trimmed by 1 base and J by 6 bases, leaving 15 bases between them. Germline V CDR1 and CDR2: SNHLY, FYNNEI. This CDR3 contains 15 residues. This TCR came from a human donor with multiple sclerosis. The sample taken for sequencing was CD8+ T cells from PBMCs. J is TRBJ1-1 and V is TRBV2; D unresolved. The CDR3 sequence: CASSEGSEAPPEAFF. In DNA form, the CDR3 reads TGTGCCAGCAGTGAAGGTTCGGAGGCACCTCCTGAAGCTTTCTTT.